The text below deals with one T cell receptor (beta chain). The sample originates from a study of blood T cell repertoires in COVID-19. Germline V gene data show CDR1 as MGHRA and CDR2 as YSYEKL. The trim removed 0 bases at V and 7 bases at J, leaving 10 bases unmatched. This CDR3 contains 16 residues. Generated by immunoSEQ multiplex PCR, the TCRdb table keeps only in-frame clones and is missing some. Of 50,000 to 65,000 clones in the sample, around 76% are singletons; the top ten hold approximately 20%. The V and J genes are TRBV4-1 and TRBJ2-3, with TRBD2 matching 7 bases. This TCR was sampled from a woman aged 60-70 years with acute or convalescent COVID-19. The sequenced material came from peripheral blood. As DNA, the CDR3 is TGCGCCAGCAGCCAAGATTGGACGGGGGGAGTGAATACGCAGTATTTT. This sequence encodes CASSQDWTGGVNTQYF.